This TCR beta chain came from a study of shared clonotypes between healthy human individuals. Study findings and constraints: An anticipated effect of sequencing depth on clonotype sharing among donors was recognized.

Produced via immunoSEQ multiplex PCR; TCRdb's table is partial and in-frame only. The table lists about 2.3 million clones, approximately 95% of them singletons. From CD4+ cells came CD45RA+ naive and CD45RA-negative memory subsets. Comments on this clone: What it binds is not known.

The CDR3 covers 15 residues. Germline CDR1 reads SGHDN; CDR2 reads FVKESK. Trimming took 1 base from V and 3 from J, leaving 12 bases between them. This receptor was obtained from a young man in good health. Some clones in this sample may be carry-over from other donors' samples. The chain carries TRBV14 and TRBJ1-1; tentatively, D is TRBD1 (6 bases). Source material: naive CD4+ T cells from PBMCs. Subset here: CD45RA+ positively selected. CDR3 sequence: CASSQVLSGDTEAFF. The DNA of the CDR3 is TGTGCCAGCAGCCAAGTGCTATCAGGGGACACTGAAGCTTTCTTT.